These 5 T cell receptor beta chains share one sample of origin, sequenced in a study of T-cell reconstitution after alpha-beta-depleted transplantation in children (dated by TCRdb to 2016 to 2017). Libraries were prepared through PCR. Sequencing used an Illumina HiSeq 2500. TCR libraries were prepared with molecular barcoding, using unique molecular identifiers to normalize TCRbeta repertoire quantification. TCRdb trimmed the raw reads at Q25, called clones with MiXCR and kept productive beta chains. Rows merge per CDR3 protein into single entries with the most common DNA and genes. In this sample the table shows about 540,000 distinct CDR3 sequences, 18% of which occur a single time. Together, the top ten hold 2.5% to 3.5% of the sample. This specimen was PBMCs from the stem cell graft donor, taken from the stem cell graft. Every receptor here comes from a human donor who donated a stem cell graft to a child with acute lymphoblastic leukemia.

This clonotype was picked up a small number of times. The V and J genes are TRBV20-1 and TRBJ2-1, with D perhaps TRBD1 (5 bases). The germline CDR1 and CDR2 sequences are DFQATT and SNEGSKA (reference sequence). Trimming removed 5 bases from V and 3 bases from J, with 14 bases in between. This CDR3 contains 14 residues. The CDR3 here is CSAPQVSIYNEQFF. CDR3 in DNA: TGCAGTGCTCCACAGGTTTCCATCTACAATGAGCAGTTCTTC.

A few counts support this clonotype. The rearrangement links TRBV20-1 to TRBJ2-7, with D tentatively TRBD2 (6 bases). Germline CDR1 DFQATT, CDR2 SNEGSKA (reference sequence). Trimming left V 0 bases short and J 3 bases short, with 15 bases between. CDR3 length: 15 residues. CDR3 in DNA: TGCAGTGCTAGAGATGTAACGGGAGTCCACTACGAGCAGTACTTC. Translated, it gives CSARDVTGVHYEQYF.

The table lists this clonotype with a few counts. The rearrangement joins TRBV7-9 to TRBJ2-1, with 7 bases identical to TRBD1. Germline loops: CDR1 SEHNR, CDR2 FQNEAQ (reference sequence). The CDR3 runs to 14 residues. Unmatched junction bases numbered 6, after V lost 1 base and J lost 9 bases. The CDR3 DNA reads TGTGCCAGCAGCTTAGTGTTGGCAGGGGGTGAGCAGTTCTTC. It yields the protein CASSLVLAGGEQFF.

The CDR3 coding sequence is TGTGCCAGCAGTATCGGACTAGCGGGACACTACGAGCAGTACTTC. Translated, it gives CASSIGLAGHYEQYF. The chain joins TRBV5-6 to TRBJ2-7; 12 bases line up with TRBD2. Germline V gene lookup returns CDR1 SGHDT and CDR2 YYEEEE. V dropped 5 bases and J dropped 3; count of bases not matched to a gene: 6. The CDR3 contains 15 residues. The whole variable domain, filled in from reference TRBV5-6 and TRBJ2-7, reads DAGVTQSPTHLIKTRGQQVTLRCSPKSGHDTVSWYQQALGQGPQFIFQYYEEEERQRGNFPDRFSGHQFPNYSSELNVNALLLGDSALYLCASSIGLAGHYEQYFGPGTRLTVT.

This clonotype appeared a few times. The chain joins TRBV11-1 to TRBJ2-1, with 8 nucleotides matching TRBD2. This CDR3 has 14 amino acids. Germline CDR1 is SGHAT and CDR2 is FQDESV (reference sequence). V gave up 5 bases and J gave up 8 bases; unmatched junction bases: 8. The DNA for the CDR3 is TGTGCCAGCAGCCCCCGGACTAGCTGGGATGAGCAGTTCTTC. Translation gives CASSPRTSWDEQFF.